The 25 T cell receptor beta chains given below trace back to one sample, sequenced in a study of blood T cell repertoires in COVID-19. The data were produced by immunoSEQ multiplex PCR, yet TCRdb's version contains in-frame clones alone and is incomplete. The table records 200,000 to 250,000 clones, about four fifths of them present only once. The sample consisted of peripheral blood. The origin of the receptors is a woman aged 40 to 55 with acute or convalescent COVID-19.

J is TRBJ2-1 and V is TRBV3-1 (or the pseudogene TRBV3-2), with TRBD2 matching over 10 bases. V shed 3 bases, J shed 4 bases, and the junction held 6 bases outside the gene matches. The CDR3 consists of 16 residues. Per the germline V gene, CDR1 is LGHDT and CDR2 is YNNKEL (reference sequence). CDR3 DNA sequence: TGTGCCAGCAGCCATGTCGGGACTAGCGCATACAATGAGCAGTTCTTC. Translation: CASSHVGTSAYNEQFF.

This sequence joins TRBV11-2 and TRBJ2-7; perhaps TRBD2 as D (5 bases). Germline-derived CDR1 and CDR2 are SGHAT and FQNNGV. With 6 bases removed from V and 3 bases from J, the gap between germline ends came to 9 bases. This CDR3 contains 12 residues. The CDR3 loop reads CASRWTDYEQYF. CDR3 nucleotides: TGTGCCAGCAGATGGACTGACTACGAGCAGTACTTC. Variable domain in full (rest from reference TRBV11-2 and TRBJ2-7): EAGVAQSPRYKIIEKRQSVAFWCNPISGHATLYWYQQILGQGPKLLIQFQNNGVVDDSQLPKDRFSAERLKGVDSTLKIQPAKLEDSAVYLCASRWTDYEQYFGPGTRLTVT.

The rearrangement joins TRBV4-1 to TRBJ2-7; 8 bases align to TRBD2. Germline values: CDR1 MGHRA, CDR2 YSYEKL. The CDR3 spans 14 residues. With V trimmed by 4 bases and J by 6 bases, 8 bases remained unmatched. CDR3 sequence: CASSLQRELVEQYF. The DNA for the CDR3 is TGCGCCAGCAGCCTCCAGCGGGAGTTGGTCGAGCAGTACTTC.

This clone has more than one count but fewer than ten. This sequence joins TRBV19 and TRBJ2-1, with D possibly TRBD1 on 5 matching bases. Trimming shortened V by 1 base and J by 0 bases, and 7 bases separated the two germline ends. This CDR3 has 15 residues. Germline V gene lookup returns CDR1 LNHDA and CDR2 SQIVND (reference sequence). The CDR3 protein is CASSIGQNSYNEQFF. The CDR3 DNA sequence: TGTGCCAGTAGTATAGGACAGAACTCCTACAATGAGCAGTTCTTC.

This clone turned up a few times. The J gene is TRBJ2-1, the V gene TRBV10-3, with TRBD2 as a possible D gene (5 bases). Trimming pared 4 bases from V and 5 bases from J, leaving 12 bases between. Germline V gives CDR1 ENHRY, CDR2 SYGVKD. This CDR3 has 14 amino acids. The CDR3 DNA reads as TGTGCCATCAGTGGGACTGATCCGGACAATGAGCAGTTCTTC. Protein sequence: CAISGTDPDNEQFF.

The genes are TRBV10-3 and TRBJ1-2; D not certain. The V end was cut by 4 bases, the J end by 8 bases, with 17 bases between. Germline-derived CDR1 and CDR2 are ENHRY and SYGVKD. The CDR3 is 14 amino acids. CDR3 protein: CAISAAAEATGYTF. CDR3 nucleotides: TGTGCCATCAGTGCGGCGGCGGAAGCAACGGGCTACACCTTC.

The gene calls are TRBV29-1 and TRBJ2-3; possibly TRBD2 for D (5 bases). Trimming stripped 6 bases from V and 0 bases from J, with 13 bases between. CDR1 is SQVTM and CDR2 is ANQGSEA in the germline V gene. This CDR3 comprises 14 residues. CDR3 sequence (DNA): TGCAGCGTAGTTTCTAGCCCGAGCACAGATACGCAGTATTTT. Its protein is CSVVSSPSTDTQYF.

V usage is TRBV3-1 (or the pseudogene TRBV3-2) and J usage is TRBJ2-1; 9 bases are shared with TRBD2. V gave up 0 bases and J gave up 4 bases; unmatched junction bases: 1. The CDR3 loop spans 15 amino acids. The germline CDR1 and CDR2 sequences are LGHDT and YNNKEL (reference sequence). This CDR3 reads CASSQELAGYNEQFF. Written as DNA, the CDR3 is TGTGCCAGCAGCCAAGAACTAGCGGGTTACAATGAGCAGTTCTTC.

The chain has TRBV30 and TRBJ1-3, with 7 bases identical to TRBD1. Germline CDR1 is GTSNPN and CDR2 is SVGIG (reference sequence). V trimming: 4 bases; J trimming: 0 bases; junction bases outside the gene matches: 15. The CDR3 spans 18 residues. The CDR3 sequence is CAWKEPRRTGRSGNTIYF. The DNA of the CDR3 is TGTGCCTGGAAAGAACCGAGACGGACAGGCCGCTCTGGAAACACCATATATTTT.

The V and J genes are TRBV3-1 (or the pseudogene TRBV3-2) and TRBJ2-7; tentatively, D is TRBD1 (5 bases). Germline V gene lookup returns CDR1 LGHDT and CDR2 YNNKEL (reference sequence). The CDR3 is 14 amino acids. Trimming cost V 4 bases and J 4 bases, with 14 bases left between them. CDR3 coding DNA: TGTGCCAGCAGCCCCTATAGGGGTCTGTACGAGCAGTACTTC. It specifies CASSPYRGLYEQYF.

The chain carries TRBV7-9 and TRBJ2-4; 8 nucleotides line up with TRBD1. The germline V gene has CDR1 SEHNR and CDR2 FQNEAQ (reference sequence). V lost 5 bases, J lost 0 bases, and 9 bases stayed unmatched. The CDR3 is 17 amino acids. CDR3: CASSDTGGGIAKNIQYF. In DNA, the CDR3 is TGTGCCAGCAGCGATACAGGGGGAGGAATAGCCAAAAACATTCAGTACTTC.

The chain recombines TRBV30 with TRBJ1-5, with 9 bases aligning to TRBD1. V trimming: 2 bases; J trimming: 3 bases; junction bases outside the gene matches: 5. The germline V gene encodes CDR1 GTSNPN and CDR2 SVGIG (reference sequence). The CDR3 totals 15 residues. CDR3 DNA sequence: TGTGCCTGGAGTCTCCGGGACAGGGCCAATCAGCCCCAGCATTTT. Protein sequence: CAWSLRDRANQPQHF.

The rearrangement links TRBV3-1 (or the pseudogene TRBV3-2) to TRBJ2-3; TRBD2 matches at 7 bases. V trimming: 2 bases; J trimming: 6 bases; junction bases outside the gene matches: 5. CDR3 length: 14 residues. Germline-derived CDR1 and CDR2 are LGHDT and YNNKEL (reference sequence). CDR3 region: CASSQRRRGDTQYF. CDR3 DNA: TGTGCCAGCAGCCAAAGGAGGCGGGGGGATACGCAGTATTTT.

This clone was picked up a small number of times. J is TRBJ2-3 and V is TRBV7-8; 15 bases fit TRBD2. V trimming: 5 bases; J trimming: 2 bases; junction bases outside the gene matches: 11. The germline V gene encodes CDR1 SGHVS and CDR2 FQNEAQ. This CDR3 is 19 amino acids long. The chain's CDR3 is CASSTRTSGRAYPTDTQYF. The CDR3 coding sequence is TGTGCCAGCAGCACAAGGACTAGCGGGAGGGCCTACCCCACAGATACGCAGTATTTT. Combining the CDR3 with reference TRBV7-8 and TRBJ2-3 gives the whole variable domain GAGVSQSPRYKVAKRGQDVALRCDPISGHVSLFWYQQALGQGPEFLTYFQNEAQLDKSGLPSDRFFAERPEGSVSTLKIQRTQQEDSAVYLCASSTRTSGRAYPTDTQYFGPGTRLTVL.

This chain connects TRBV5-6 to TRBJ2-7, with D possibly matching TRBD2 (6 bases). CDR3 length: 13 residues. CDR1 is SGHDT, CDR2 YYEEEE, per germline. V shed 3 bases and J shed 2 bases, with 9 bases lying between them. This chain's CDR3 is CASSSSGAYEQYF. The CDR3, as DNA: TGTGCCAGCAGCTCCTCGGGGGCCTACGAGCAGTACTTC.

This clone has only one observation. The gene calls are TRBV6-5 and TRBJ1-2; 8 bases match TRBD1. Germline CDR1 and CDR2: MNHEY and SVGAGI. After removal of 2 bases from V and 2 bases from J, the junction contained 4 bases not matched to a gene. The CDR3 has 15 amino acids. The CDR3 reads CASSYGTGNNYGYTF. CDR3 DNA: TGTGCCAGCAGTTACGGGACAGGAAACAACTATGGCTACACCTTC.

J is TRBJ1-1 and V is TRBV13, with a weak D call TRBD1 (6 bases). V was cut by 4 bases and J by 0 bases, with 12 bases left in between. This CDR3 has 15 residues. Germline assignment: CDR1 PRHDT and CDR2 FYEKMQ (reference sequence). Here the CDR3 reads CASSSTGIMNTEAFF. DNA of the CDR3: TGTGCCAGCAGCTCGACAGGAATCATGAACACTGAAGCTTTCTTT.

Here the CDR3 DNA reads TGTGCCAGCAGCGCGACAGGGAGCTATGGCTACACCTTC. This translates into CASSATGSYGYTF. The V and J genes are TRBV9 and TRBJ1-2, with TRBD1 identical over 7 bases. The V gene's germline CDR1 is SGDLS and CDR2 YYNGEE. This CDR3 spans 13 amino acids. The J segment lost 4 bases and the V segment lost 3 bases, leaving 3 bases of the junction unmatched.

This clone appeared a single time. The V gene is TRBV3-1 (or the pseudogene TRBV3-2), the J gene TRBJ2-7, with D maybe TRBD2 (6 bases). The V end lost 4 bases, the J end lost 2 bases, and 9 bases lay between the germline ends. CDR1 is LGHDT, CDR2 YNNKEL, per germline (reference sequence). The CDR3 has 13 amino acids. The chain's CDR3 is CASSPREPYEQYF. CDR3 DNA: TGTGCCAGCAGCCCCCGGGAGCCCTACGAGCAGTACTTC.

The rearrangement links TRBV19 to TRBJ2-7, with 11 bases lining up with TRBD2. The CDR3 sequence is 16 residues long. The trim removed 3 bases at V and 5 bases at J, leaving 9 bases unmatched. CDR1 is LNHDA, CDR2 SQIVND, per germline (reference sequence). The CDR3 is CASSIRSGRALDEQYF. CDR3 coding DNA: TGTGCCAGTAGTATTCGTAGCGGGAGGGCCCTGGACGAGCAGTACTTC.

This CDR3 reads CASSPQGRNTEAFF. In DNA, the CDR3 is TGTGCCAGCAGCCCCCAGGGAAGGAACACTGAAGCTTTCTTT. This rearrangement joins TRBV7-8 to TRBJ1-1; a weak D match, TRBD1 (5 bases). The length of the CDR3 is 14 residues. Trimming pared 5 bases from V and 1 base from J, leaving 11 bases between. Germline V gene data show CDR1 as SGHVS and CDR2 as FQNEAQ.

For this clone: Other nucleotide sequences in the sample specify the same CDR3. This CDR3 reads CATSEAGRNTEAFF. CDR3 DNA sequence: TGTGCCACCAGTGAAGCAGGGCGGAACACTGAAGCTTTCTTT. V usage is TRBV24-1 and J usage is TRBJ1-1; possibly TRBD1 for D (5 bases). V was clipped by 4 bases and J by 1 base, with 9 bases between them. The CDR3 sequence is 14 residues long. Per germline, CDR1 KGHDR and CDR2 SFDVKD.

The chain uses TRBV21-1 and TRBJ1-5. TRBV21-1 is flagged as a pseudogene. The CDR3 spans 17 residues. The CDR3 nucleotides are TGTGCCAGCAGCAAAGCGGATCGGGGTAGAAGCAATCAGCCCCAGCATTTT. Protein product: CASSKADRGRSNQPQHF.

J is TRBJ1-1 and V is TRBV9; 8 bases are shared with TRBD1. J gave up 4 bases and V 5 bases, and 10 bases lay outside the gene matches. Germline V gene lookup returns CDR1 SGDLS and CDR2 YYNGEE. The CDR3 length is 15 residues. The chain's CDR3 is CASRFLQGASTEAFF. The CDR3 DNA follows: TGTGCCAGCAGATTCCTCCAGGGGGCAAGCACTGAAGCTTTCTTT. The entire variable domain, with the rest obtained from reference TRBV9 and TRBJ1-1, is as follows: DSGVTQTPKHLITATGQRVTLRCSPRSGDLSVYWYQQSLDQGLQFLIQYYNGEERAKGNILERFSAQQFPDLHSELNLSSLELGDSALYFCASRFLQGASTEAFFGQGTRLTVV.

The rearrangement joins TRBV5-6 to TRBJ2-2, with 7 bases that match TRBD2. After removal of 1 base from V and 4 bases from J, the junction contained 1 base not matched to a gene. The V gene's germline CDR1 is SGHDT and CDR2 YYEEEE. This CDR3 comprises 14 residues. This chain's CDR3 is CASSLLAGTGELFF. In DNA form, the CDR3 reads TGTGCCAGCAGCTTGTTAGCGGGCACCGGGGAGCTGTTTTTT.